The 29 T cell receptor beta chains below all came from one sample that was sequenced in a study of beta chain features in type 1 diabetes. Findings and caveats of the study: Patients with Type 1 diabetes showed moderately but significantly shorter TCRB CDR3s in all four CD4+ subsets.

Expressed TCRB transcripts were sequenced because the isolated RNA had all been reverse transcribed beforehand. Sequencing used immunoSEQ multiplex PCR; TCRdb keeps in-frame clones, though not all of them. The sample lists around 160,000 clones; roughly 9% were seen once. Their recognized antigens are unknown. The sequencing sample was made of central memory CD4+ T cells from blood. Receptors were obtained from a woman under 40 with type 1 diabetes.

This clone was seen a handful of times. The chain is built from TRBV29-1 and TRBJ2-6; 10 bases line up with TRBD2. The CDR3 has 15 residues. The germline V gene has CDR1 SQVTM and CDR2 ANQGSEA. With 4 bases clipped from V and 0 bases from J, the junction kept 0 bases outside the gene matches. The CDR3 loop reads CSVGTSGSGANVLTF. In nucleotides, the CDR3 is TGCAGCGTTGGGACTAGCGGCTCTGGGGCCAACGTCCTGACTTTC.

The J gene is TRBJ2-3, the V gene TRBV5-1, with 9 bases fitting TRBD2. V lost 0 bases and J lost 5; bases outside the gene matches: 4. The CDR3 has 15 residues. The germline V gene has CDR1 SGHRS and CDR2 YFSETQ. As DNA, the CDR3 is TGCGCCAGCAGCTTGGAGGGCGGGAGGGGAGATACGCAGTATTTT. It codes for CASSLEGGRGDTQYF.

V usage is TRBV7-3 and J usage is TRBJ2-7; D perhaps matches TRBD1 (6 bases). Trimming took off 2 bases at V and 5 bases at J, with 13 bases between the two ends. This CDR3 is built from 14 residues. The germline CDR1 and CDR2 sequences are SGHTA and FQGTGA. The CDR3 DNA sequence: TGTGCCAGCAGCTTAGATACAGGGTTCAACGAGCAGTACTTC. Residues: CASSLDTGFNEQYF.

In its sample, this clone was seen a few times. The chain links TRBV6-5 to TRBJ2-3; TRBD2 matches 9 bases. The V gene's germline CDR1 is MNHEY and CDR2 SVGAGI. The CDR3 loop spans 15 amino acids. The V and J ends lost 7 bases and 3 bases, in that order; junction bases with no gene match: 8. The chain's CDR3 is CASTPGTSWTDTQYF. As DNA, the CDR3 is TGTGCCAGCACTCCCGGGACTAGCTGGACAGATACGCAGTATTTT.

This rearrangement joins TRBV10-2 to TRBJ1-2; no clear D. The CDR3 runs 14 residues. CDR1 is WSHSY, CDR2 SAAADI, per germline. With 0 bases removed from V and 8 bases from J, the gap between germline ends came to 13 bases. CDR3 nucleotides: TGCGCCAGCAGTGAGTCACGGACTCGGATGGGCTACACCTTC. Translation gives CASSESRTRMGYTF.

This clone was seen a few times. The CDR3 DNA reads TGTGCCAGCAGCTTAACCGGGACAGCCTATGGCTACACCTTC. Protein product: CASSLTGTAYGYTF. The V gene is TRBV7-3, the J gene TRBJ1-2; TRBD1 aligns across 7 bases. The CDR3 contains 14 residues. The junction had 2 bases not matched to a gene; V was cut back by 0 bases and J by 4 bases. CDR1 SGHTA and CDR2 FQGTGA come from the germline V gene.

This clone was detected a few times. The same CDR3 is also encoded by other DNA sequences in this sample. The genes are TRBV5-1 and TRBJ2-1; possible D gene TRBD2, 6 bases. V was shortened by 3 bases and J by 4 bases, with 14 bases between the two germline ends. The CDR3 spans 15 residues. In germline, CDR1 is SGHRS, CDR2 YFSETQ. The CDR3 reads CASSSSGGSYNEQFF. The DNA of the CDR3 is TGCGCCAGCAGCTCTTCCGGGGGTTCATACAATGAGCAGTTCTTC.

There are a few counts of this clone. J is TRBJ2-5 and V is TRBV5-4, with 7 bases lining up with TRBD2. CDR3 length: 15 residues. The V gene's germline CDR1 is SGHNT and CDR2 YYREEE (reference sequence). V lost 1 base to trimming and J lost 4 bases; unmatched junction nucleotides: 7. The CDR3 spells CASSLSRTGGETQYF. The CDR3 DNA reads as TGTGCCAGCAGCTTGTCAAGGACGGGAGGAGAGACCCAGTACTTC.

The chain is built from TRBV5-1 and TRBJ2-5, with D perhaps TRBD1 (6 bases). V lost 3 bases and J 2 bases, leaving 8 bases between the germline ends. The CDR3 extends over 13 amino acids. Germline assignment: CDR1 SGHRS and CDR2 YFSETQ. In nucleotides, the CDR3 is TGCGCCAGCAGCTGGACAGTACAAGAGACCCAGTACTTC. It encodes CASSWTVQETQYF.

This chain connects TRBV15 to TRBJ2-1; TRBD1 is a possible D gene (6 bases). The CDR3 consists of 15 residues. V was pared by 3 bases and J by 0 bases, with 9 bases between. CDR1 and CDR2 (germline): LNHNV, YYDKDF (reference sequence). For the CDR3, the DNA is TGTGCCACCAGCAGGGACAGTGACTCCTACAATGAGCAGTTCTTC. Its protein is CATSRDSDSYNEQFF.

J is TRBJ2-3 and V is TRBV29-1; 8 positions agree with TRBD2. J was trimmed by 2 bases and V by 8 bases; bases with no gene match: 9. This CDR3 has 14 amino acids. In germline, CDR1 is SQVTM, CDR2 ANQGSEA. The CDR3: CSTETSENTDTQYF. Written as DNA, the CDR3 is TGCAGCACCGAGACTAGCGAGAACACAGATACGCAGTATTTT.

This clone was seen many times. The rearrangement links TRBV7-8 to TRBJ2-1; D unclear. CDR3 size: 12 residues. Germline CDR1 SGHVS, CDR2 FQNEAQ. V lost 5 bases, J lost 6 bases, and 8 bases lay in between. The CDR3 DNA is TGTGCCAGCAGCATTGCGGTCAATGAGCAGTTCTTC. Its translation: CASSIAVNEQFF. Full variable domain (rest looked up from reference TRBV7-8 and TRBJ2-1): GAGVSQSPRYKVAKRGQDVALRCDPISGHVSLFWYQQALGQGPEFLTYFQNEAQLDKSGLPSDRFFAERPEGSVSTLKIQRTQQEDSAVYLCASSIAVNEQFFGPGTRLTVL.

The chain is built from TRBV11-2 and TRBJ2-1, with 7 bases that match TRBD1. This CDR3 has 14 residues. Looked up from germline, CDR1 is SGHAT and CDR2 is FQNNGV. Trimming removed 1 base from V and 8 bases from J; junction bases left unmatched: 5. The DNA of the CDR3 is TGTGCCAGCAGCTTAGTACAAGGGGGCTATGAGCAGTTCTTC. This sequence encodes CASSLVQGGYEQFF. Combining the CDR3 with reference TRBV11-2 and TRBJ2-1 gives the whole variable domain EAGVAQSPRYKIIEKRQSVAFWCNPISGHATLYWYQQILGQGPKLLIQFQNNGVVDDSQLPKDRFSAERLKGVDSTLKIQPAKLEDSAVYLCASSLVQGGYEQFFGPGTRLTVL.

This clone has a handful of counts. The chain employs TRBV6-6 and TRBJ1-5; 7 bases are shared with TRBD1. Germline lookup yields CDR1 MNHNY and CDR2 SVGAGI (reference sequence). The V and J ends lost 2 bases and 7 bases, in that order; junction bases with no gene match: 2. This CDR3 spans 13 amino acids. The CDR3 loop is CASSYTGDQPQHF. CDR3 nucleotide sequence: TGTGCCAGCAGTTACACAGGGGACCAGCCCCAGCATTTT.

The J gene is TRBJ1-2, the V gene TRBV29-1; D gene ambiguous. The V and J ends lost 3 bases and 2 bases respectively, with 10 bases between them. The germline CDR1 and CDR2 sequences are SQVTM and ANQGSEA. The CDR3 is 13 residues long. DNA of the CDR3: TGCAGCGTTGACAGGATGATGAACTATGGCTACACCTTC. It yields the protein CSVDRMMNYGYTF.

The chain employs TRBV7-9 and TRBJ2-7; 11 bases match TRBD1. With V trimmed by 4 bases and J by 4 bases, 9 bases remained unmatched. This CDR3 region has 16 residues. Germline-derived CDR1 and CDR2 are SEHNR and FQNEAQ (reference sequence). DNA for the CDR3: TGTGCCAGCAGCTCGCGAGGTGGGACAGGGGGTTACGAGCAGTACTTC. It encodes CASSSRGGTGGYEQYF. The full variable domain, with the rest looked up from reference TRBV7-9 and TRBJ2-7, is DTGVSQNPRHKITKRGQNVTFRCDPISEHNRLYWYRQTLGQGPEFLTYFQNEAQLEKSRLLSDRFSAERPKGSFSTLEIQRTEQGDSAMYLCASSSRGGTGGYEQYFGPGTRLTVT.

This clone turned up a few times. The CDR3 sequence: CAWGQGGKETQYF. CDR3 nucleotide sequence: TGTGCCTGGGGACAGGGAGGCAAAGAGACCCAGTACTTC. The V and J genes are TRBV30 and TRBJ2-5, with TRBD1 matching over 8 bases. The V and J ends lost 5 bases and 3 bases, in that order; junction bases with no gene match: 5. Per germline, CDR1 GTSNPN and CDR2 SVGIG (reference sequence). The CDR3 covers 13 residues.

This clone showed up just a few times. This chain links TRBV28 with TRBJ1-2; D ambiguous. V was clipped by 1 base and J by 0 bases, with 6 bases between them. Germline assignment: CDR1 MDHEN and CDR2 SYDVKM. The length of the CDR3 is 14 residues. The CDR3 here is CASSLSLANYGYTF. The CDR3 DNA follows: TGTGCCAGCAGTTTATCCCTTGCTAACTATGGCTACACCTTC.

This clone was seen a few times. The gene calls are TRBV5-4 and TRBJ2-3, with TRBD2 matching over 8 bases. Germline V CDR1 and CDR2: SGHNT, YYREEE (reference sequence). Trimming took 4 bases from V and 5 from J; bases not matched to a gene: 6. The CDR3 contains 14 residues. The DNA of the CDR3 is TGTGCCAGCAGCGAGACTAGCGAGGGAGATACGCAGTATTTT. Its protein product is CASSETSEGDTQYF.

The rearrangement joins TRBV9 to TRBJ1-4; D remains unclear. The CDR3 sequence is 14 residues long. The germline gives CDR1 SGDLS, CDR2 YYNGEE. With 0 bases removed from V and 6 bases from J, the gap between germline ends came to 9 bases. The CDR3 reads CASSVGGGYEKLFF. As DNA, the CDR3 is TGTGCCAGCAGCGTAGGGGGAGGCTATGAAAAACTGTTTTTT.

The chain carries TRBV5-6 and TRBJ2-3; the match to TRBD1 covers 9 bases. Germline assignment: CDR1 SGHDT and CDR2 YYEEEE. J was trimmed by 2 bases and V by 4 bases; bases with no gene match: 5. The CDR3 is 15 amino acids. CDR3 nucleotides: TGTGCCAGCAGCGCTGACAGGGGGACCACAGATACGCAGTATTTT. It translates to CASSADRGTTDTQYF. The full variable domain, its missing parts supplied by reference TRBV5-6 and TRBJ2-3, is DAGVTQSPTHLIKTRGQQVTLRCSPKSGHDTVSWYQQALGQGPQFIFQYYEEEERQRGNFPDRFSGHQFPNYSSELNVNALLLGDSALYLCASSADRGTTDTQYFGPGTRLTVL.

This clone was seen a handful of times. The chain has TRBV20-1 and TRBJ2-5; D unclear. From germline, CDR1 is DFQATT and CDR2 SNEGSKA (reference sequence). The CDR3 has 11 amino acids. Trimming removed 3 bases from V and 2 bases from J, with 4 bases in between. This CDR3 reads CSASSQETQYF. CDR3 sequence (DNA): TGCAGTGCTAGCAGTCAAGAGACCCAGTACTTC.

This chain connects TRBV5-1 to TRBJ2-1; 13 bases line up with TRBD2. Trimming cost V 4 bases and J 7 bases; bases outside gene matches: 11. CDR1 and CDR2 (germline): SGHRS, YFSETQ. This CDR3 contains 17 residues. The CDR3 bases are TGCGCCAGCAGCCTCCTACTAGCGGGAGGGGTCAAGAATGAGCAGTTCTTC. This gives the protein CASSLLLAGGVKNEQFF.

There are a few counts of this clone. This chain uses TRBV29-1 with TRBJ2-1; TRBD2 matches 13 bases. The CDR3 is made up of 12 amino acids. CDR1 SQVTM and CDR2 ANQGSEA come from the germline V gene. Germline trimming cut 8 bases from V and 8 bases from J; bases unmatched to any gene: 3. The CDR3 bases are TGCAGCCTTACTAGCGGGAGGGATGAGCAGTTCTTC. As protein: CSLTSGRDEQFF.

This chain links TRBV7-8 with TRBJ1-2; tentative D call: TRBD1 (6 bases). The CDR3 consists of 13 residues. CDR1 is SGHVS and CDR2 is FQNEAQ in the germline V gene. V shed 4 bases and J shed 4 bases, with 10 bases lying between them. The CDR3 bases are TGTGCCAGCAGCTCAGCGGACAGCTATGGCTACACCTTC. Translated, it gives CASSSADSYGYTF.

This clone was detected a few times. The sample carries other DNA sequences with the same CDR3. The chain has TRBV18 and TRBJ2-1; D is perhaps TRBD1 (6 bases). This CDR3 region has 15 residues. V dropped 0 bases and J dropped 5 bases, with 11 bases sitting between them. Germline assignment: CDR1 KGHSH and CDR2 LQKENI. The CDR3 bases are TGTGCCAGCTCACCACCGGGGACATCGGACAATGAGCAGTTCTTC. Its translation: CASSPPGTSDNEQFF.

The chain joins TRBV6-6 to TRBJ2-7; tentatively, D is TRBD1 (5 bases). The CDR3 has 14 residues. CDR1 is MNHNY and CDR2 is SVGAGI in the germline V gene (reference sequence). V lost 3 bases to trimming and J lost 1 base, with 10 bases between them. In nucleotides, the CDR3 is TGTGCCAGCAGTTATCGCGACAGATCCTACGAGCAGTACTTC. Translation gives CASSYRDRSYEQYF.

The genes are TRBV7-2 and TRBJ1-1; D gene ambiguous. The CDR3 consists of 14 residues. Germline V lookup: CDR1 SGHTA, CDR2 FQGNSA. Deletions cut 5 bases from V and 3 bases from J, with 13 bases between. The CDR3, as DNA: TGTGCCAGCAGCCCCGCGGGGAAGGACACTGAAGCTTTCTTT. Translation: CASSPAGKDTEAFF.

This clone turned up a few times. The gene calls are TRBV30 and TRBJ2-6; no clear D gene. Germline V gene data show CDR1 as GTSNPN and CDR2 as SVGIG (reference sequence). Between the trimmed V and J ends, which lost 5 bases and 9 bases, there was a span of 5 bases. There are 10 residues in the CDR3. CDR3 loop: CAWGHNVLTF. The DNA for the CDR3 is TGTGCCTGGGGGCACAACGTCCTGACTTTC.